This TCR beta chain was captured in a study of T cells after yellow fever vaccination. Production of TCR cDNA was by 5'RACE template switching, which also added a universal primer site and UMIs. Via MiXCR, TCRdb re-called the 5' RACE reads, giving one row per CDR3 protein. The profile covers about 260,000 distinct CDR3 sequences, with around 3.5% appearing a single time and around a fifth taken by the ten largest. The CDR3 is 15 amino acids. From germline, CDR1 is MNHEY and CDR2 SMNVEV (reference sequence). V lost 1 base to trimming and J lost 9 bases, with 16 bases between them. At least ten counts were recorded for this clonotype.

The receptor was derived from a man aged 18 to 35 who received the YFV17D yellow fever vaccine. This specimen consisted of PBMCs, obtained 15 days after the yellow fever booster vaccination. The V and J genes are TRBV27 and TRBJ2-1, with D tentatively TRBD1 or TRBD2 (5 bases each). The CDR3 coding sequence is TGTGCCAGCAGTTTATGGGATCCCGGGGCCTCTGAGCAGTTCTTC. Translating gives CASSLWDPGASEQFF.